This section outlines one TCR beta chain sequence together with its context. TCRdb itself ran the RT-PCR reads through MiXCR, one entry per CDR3 protein. The sample lists about 110,000 distinct CDR3 sequences, 35% occurring once. The data stem from a study of patients and donors after allogeneic stem cell transplantation. Germline CDR1 reads DFQATT; CDR2 reads SNEGSKA (reference sequence). Trimming removed 3 bases from V and 3 bases from J; junction bases left unmatched: 4. The CDR3 runs 14 residues. Sequenced material: blood, either unsorted or a sorted T cell fraction (not recorded which). This TCR was recovered from a human donor who was either an allogeneic HSCT recipient or a stem cell or donor lymphocyte infusion donor (not recorded which). It is not recorded whose cells these are; they may come from a transplant donor. The chain uses TRBV20-1 and TRBJ2-1, with TRBD2 identical over 8 bases. The CDR3 bases are TGCAGTGCTAGCGGGAGGGTATTCTACAATGAGCAGTTCTTC. Translation: CSASGRVFYNEQFF.